These T cell receptor beta chains were read from a single sample in a study of T-cell reconstitution after alpha-beta-depleted transplantation in children. TCRdb re-called the PCR reads through MiXCR, storing one row per CDR3 protein. The top ten hold more than 2% of the sample, which has roughly 500,000 distinct CDR3 sequences, 32% seen once. The input for sequencing was PBMCs from the stem cell graft donor, taken from the stem cell graft. The source of these receptors is a human donor who donated a stem cell graft to a child with aplastic anemia. CDR3s include the opening cysteine and the closing phenylalanine or tryptophan. Each record gives: clone size, V gene, D gene, J gene, CDR3 DNA, CDR3 protein. A D gene is named only where the DNA matches it firmly. Clone sizes are given selectively: once, few, many, or a class where the clone is expanded.

abundance: few
v_gene: TRBV24-1
d_gene: TRBD1
j_gene: TRBJ2-1
CDR3nt: TGTGCCACCAGTGATCGGACAGGGGGCAGGGGGGATGAGCAGTTCTTC
CDR3aa: CATSDRTGGRGDEQFF

abundance: NA
v_gene: TRBV6-2/TRBV6-3
d_gene: NA
j_gene: TRBJ2-1
CDR3nt: TGTGCCAGCAGTACGCCCCTTGACGATGAGCAGTTCTTC
CDR3aa: CASSTPLDDEQFF

abundance: NA
v_gene: TRBV9
d_gene: NA
j_gene: TRBJ2-5
CDR3nt: TGTGCCAGCAGCCCCTTACTTTCGGAGACCCAGTACTTC
CDR3aa: CASSPLLSETQYF

abundance: NA
v_gene: TRBV2
d_gene: NA
j_gene: TRBJ2-4
CDR3nt: TGTGCCAGCAGAGCTGACAATGCCAAAAACATTCAGTACTTC
CDR3aa: CASRADNAKNIQYF

abundance: few
v_gene: TRBV27
d_gene: NA
j_gene: TRBJ2-7
CDR3nt: TGTGCCAGCAGTTTATTGGCGAGATCCTACGAGCAGTACTTC
CDR3aa: CASSLLARSYEQYF

abundance: few
v_gene: TRBV5-1
d_gene: NA
j_gene: TRBJ1-1
CDR3nt: TGCGCCAGCAGCTTGGAAGACCAGTCGAACACTGAAGCTTTCTTT
CDR3aa: CASSLEDQSNTEAFF

abundance: NA
v_gene: TRBV19
d_gene: NA
j_gene: TRBJ2-5
CDR3nt: TGTGCCAGTAGTTCCCGACAGACCCAAGAGACCCAGTACTTC
CDR3aa: CASSSRQTQETQYF

abundance: NA
v_gene: TRBV14
d_gene: NA
j_gene: TRBJ1-2
CDR3nt: TGTGCCAGCAGCCCGAGGGGATGGGGCTATGGCTACACCTTC
CDR3aa: CASSPRGWGYGYTF

abundance: NA
v_gene: TRBV7-9
d_gene: NA
j_gene: TRBJ2-1
CDR3nt: TGTGCCAGCAGCTTCGGACTGGGACCACTCAATGAGCAGTTCTTC
CDR3aa: CASSFGLGPLNEQFF

abundance: few
v_gene: TRBV29-1
d_gene: TRBD2
j_gene: TRBJ2-1
CDR3nt: TGCAGCGTTGCGCGGGAGGGCCGCAATGAGCAGTTCTTC
CDR3aa: CSVAREGRNEQFF

abundance: few
v_gene: TRBV10-3
d_gene: NA
j_gene: TRBJ2-3
CDR3nt: TGTGCCATCCGTACAGGGAAAAGGGATACGCAGTATTTT
CDR3aa: CAIRTGKRDTQYF

abundance: few
v_gene: TRBV12-3/TRBV12-4
d_gene: NA
j_gene: TRBJ2-6
CDR3nt: TGTGCCAGCACAAGAAGGGGCGGCTCTGGGGCCAACGTCCTGACTTTC
CDR3aa: CASTRRGGSGANVLTF

abundance: few
v_gene: TRBV7-6
d_gene: TRBD2
j_gene: TRBJ2-1
CDR3nt: TGTGCCAGCAGCCAGACTAGCGGGAGAAGAGGATTCCATGAGCAGTTCTTC
CDR3aa: CASSQTSGRRGFHEQFF

abundance: NA
v_gene: TRBV25-1
d_gene: NA
j_gene: TRBJ1-2
CDR3nt: TGTGCCACTCACGGGGAATCTAACTATGGCTACACCTTC
CDR3aa: CATHGESNYGYTF

abundance: NA
v_gene: TRBV7-2
d_gene: NA
j_gene: TRBJ1-5
CDR3nt: TGTGCTAGCAGCAGGATCAGTTTGAGCAATCAGCCCCAGCATTTT
CDR3aa: CASSRISLSNQPQHF

abundance: NA
v_gene: TRBV6-2/TRBV6-3
d_gene: TRBD2
j_gene: TRBJ2-7
CDR3nt: TGTGCCAGCAGTTACGCCGGGAGGGCCATCGGCGAGCAGTACTTC
CDR3aa: CASSYAGRAIGEQYF

abundance: NA
v_gene: TRBV25-1
d_gene: NA
j_gene: TRBJ2-7
CDR3nt: TGTGCCAGCAGTGCCCTTCCCGGTGGCGAGCAGTACTTC
CDR3aa: CASSALPGGEQYF

abundance: NA
v_gene: TRBV20-1
d_gene: TRBD2
j_gene: TRBJ2-5
CDR3nt: TGCAGTGCTAGAGCCCCGGGACTAGCCCAAGAGACCCAGTACTTC
CDR3aa: CSARAPGLAQETQYF

abundance: NA
v_gene: TRBV6-1
d_gene: NA
j_gene: TRBJ1-2
CDR3nt: TGTGCCAGCAGTGCATTCCTCGGGACACCTTCTAACTATGGCTACACCTTC
CDR3aa: CASSAFLGTPSNYGYTF

abundance: few
v_gene: TRBV7-2
d_gene: TRBD2
j_gene: TRBJ2-1
CDR3nt: TGTGCCAGCAACCCTAGGGCGGGAGGGAATGAGCAGTTCTTC
CDR3aa: CASNPRAGGNEQFF

abundance: few
v_gene: TRBV5-5
d_gene: NA
j_gene: TRBJ2-3
CDR3nt: TGTGCCAGCAGCTTCGCCTCAAGCACAGATACGCAGTATTTT
CDR3aa: CASSFASSTDTQYF

abundance: NA
v_gene: TRBV5-6
d_gene: NA
j_gene: TRBJ1-1
CDR3nt: TGTGCCAGCAGCTTGTTAGGGGCCATAGAAGCTTTCTTT
CDR3aa: CASSLLGAIEAFF

abundance: few
v_gene: TRBV27
d_gene: TRBD2
j_gene: TRBJ2-1
CDR3nt: TGTGCCAGCAGTGCCCTCGGGGGAGGGCCCTCTAATGAGCAGTTCTTC
CDR3aa: CASSALGGGPSNEQFF

abundance: NA
v_gene: TRBV7-9
d_gene: TRBD1
j_gene: TRBJ2-6
CDR3nt: TGTGCCAGCAGCAACCGGGACAGGGGGCTTGGGGCCAACGTCCTGACTTTC
CDR3aa: CASSNRDRGLGANVLTF

abundance: few
v_gene: TRBV18
d_gene: TRBD1
j_gene: TRBJ1-2
CDR3nt: TGTGCCAGCTCCCTAATACGGGACAGGGATCCCGACTTC
CDR3aa: CASSLIRDRDPDF

abundance: NA
v_gene: TRBV29-1
d_gene: NA
j_gene: TRBJ2-1
CDR3nt: TGCAGCGTTGAATTTGGAAACAATGAGCAGTTCTTC
CDR3aa: CSVEFGNNEQFF

abundance: few
v_gene: TRBV27
d_gene: NA
j_gene: TRBJ2-1
CDR3nt: TGTGCCAGCAGTTTAGACAGGTTAAACTACAATGAGCAGTTCTTC
CDR3aa: CASSLDRLNYNEQFF

abundance: few
v_gene: TRBV20-1
d_gene: TRBD1
j_gene: TRBJ1-2
CDR3nt: TGCAGTCTAAAACGGGGGGACAGGGGGAACTATGGCTACACCTTC
CDR3aa: CSLKRGDRGNYGYTF

abundance: NA
v_gene: TRBV20-1
d_gene: NA
j_gene: TRBJ2-1
CDR3nt: TGCAGTGCTAGAGATGCAGGGGTACCAGGAATTGAGCAGTTCTTC
CDR3aa: CSARDAGVPGIEQFF

abundance: few
v_gene: TRBV11-2
d_gene: TRBD2
j_gene: TRBJ2-1
CDR3nt: TGTGCCAGCAGCTTAGATCTGACTAGCGGGAGGGCCTCCCATTTTGGTGAGCAGTTCTTC
CDR3aa: CASSLDLTSGRASHFGEQFF

abundance: few
v_gene: TRBV7-2
d_gene: TRBD1
j_gene: TRBJ2-1
CDR3nt: TGTGCCAGCAGCACCCCTGACAGGGTCCGTGAGCAGTTCTTC
CDR3aa: CASSTPDRVREQFF

abundance: few
v_gene: TRBV27
d_gene: TRBD2
j_gene: TRBJ2-5
CDR3nt: TGTGCCAGCAGTTTCCTAGCGGGGGGAGAGACCCAGTACTTC
CDR3aa: CASSFLAGGETQYF

abundance: NA
v_gene: TRBV20-1
d_gene: NA
j_gene: TRBJ1-1
CDR3nt: TGCAGTGCTCCTTCCTCCGAGAACACTGAAGCTTTCTTT
CDR3aa: CSAPSSENTEAFF

abundance: few
v_gene: TRBV5-1
d_gene: TRBD1
j_gene: TRBJ2-1
CDR3nt: TGCGCCAGCAGCGCGGGACAGGGGGCACGGAATGAGCAGTTCTTC
CDR3aa: CASSAGQGARNEQFF

abundance: NA
v_gene: TRBV7-2
d_gene: TRBD1
j_gene: TRBJ1-4
CDR3nt: TGTGCCAGCAGCTCCAAGACAGGGAGAAATGAAAAACTGTTTTTT
CDR3aa: CASSSKTGRNEKLFF

abundance: NA
v_gene: TRBV20-1
d_gene: NA
j_gene: TRBJ2-2
CDR3nt: TGCAGTGCGTTGGGTGTTAGCGGGGAGCTGTTTTTT
CDR3aa: CSALGVSGELFF

abundance: NA
v_gene: TRBV7-2
d_gene: NA
j_gene: TRBJ2-3
CDR3nt: TGTGCCAGCAGCTTTCCGCGGGGAGCCGGTAGCACAGATACGAAGTATTTT
CDR3aa: CASSFPRGAGSTDTKYF

abundance: few
v_gene: TRBV5-6
d_gene: NA
j_gene: TRBJ1-6
CDR3nt: TGTGCCAGCAGCTTGGGCCATTATAATTCACCCCTCCACTTT
CDR3aa: CASSLGHYNSPLHF

abundance: NA
v_gene: TRBV7-9
d_gene: NA
j_gene: TRBJ2-7
CDR3nt: TGTGCCAGCAGCTACGGGGAAGACGAGCAGTACTTC
CDR3aa: CASSYGEDEQYF

abundance: NA
v_gene: TRBV18
d_gene: NA
j_gene: TRBJ1-3
CDR3nt: TGTGCCAGCTCACAGATGCCACAGGGCAACTCTGGAAACACCATATATTTT
CDR3aa: CASSQMPQGNSGNTIYF

abundance: few
v_gene: TRBV6-5
d_gene: NA
j_gene: TRBJ2-7
CDR3nt: TGTGCCAGCAGTTACACGGGGCAGGGAGACTACGAGCAGTACTTC
CDR3aa: CASSYTGQGDYEQYF

abundance: NA
v_gene: TRBV12-3/TRBV12-4
d_gene: NA
j_gene: TRBJ1-1
CDR3nt: TGTGCCAGCAGTCCCACACAGGGAACGGGAACTGAAGCTTTCTTT
CDR3aa: CASSPTQGTGTEAFF

abundance: many
v_gene: TRBV18
d_gene: NA
j_gene: TRBJ2-1
CDR3nt: TGTGCCAGCTCACCATTAGGCAATGAGCAGTTCTTC
CDR3aa: CASSPLGNEQFF

abundance: NA
v_gene: TRBV5-1
d_gene: TRBD1
j_gene: TRBJ1-1
CDR3nt: TGCGCCAGCAGCCGAAGGACAGGGGGTTCCACTGAAGCTTTCTTT
CDR3aa: CASSRRTGGSTEAFF

abundance: few
v_gene: TRBV20-1
d_gene: NA
j_gene: TRBJ1-1
CDR3nt: TGCAGTGCCGGTGCATTCGTATCTTTGAACACTGAAGCTTTCTTT
CDR3aa: CSAGAFVSLNTEAFF

abundance: NA
v_gene: TRBV29-1
d_gene: TRBD1
j_gene: TRBJ2-2
CDR3nt: TGCAGCGTTGGGGGACAGGGGAACTTTTTTTTT
CDR3aa: CSVGGQGNFFF

abundance: NA
v_gene: TRBV29-1
d_gene: NA
j_gene: TRBJ1-1
CDR3nt: TGCAGCGTTGAAGATCAGGGCGGACCCCGGACGACTGAAGCTTTCTTT
CDR3aa: CSVEDQGGPRTTEAFF

abundance: NA
v_gene: TRBV15
d_gene: NA
j_gene: TRBJ1-3
CDR3nt: TGTGCCACCAGCAGATCGCTCGTAGACACCATATATTTT
CDR3aa: CATSRSLVDTIYF

abundance: few
v_gene: TRBV7-2
d_gene: TRBD2
j_gene: TRBJ2-3
CDR3nt: TGTGCCAGCAGCCCTATGGGGGGACTAAGCACAGATACGCAGTATTTT
CDR3aa: CASSPMGGLSTDTQYF